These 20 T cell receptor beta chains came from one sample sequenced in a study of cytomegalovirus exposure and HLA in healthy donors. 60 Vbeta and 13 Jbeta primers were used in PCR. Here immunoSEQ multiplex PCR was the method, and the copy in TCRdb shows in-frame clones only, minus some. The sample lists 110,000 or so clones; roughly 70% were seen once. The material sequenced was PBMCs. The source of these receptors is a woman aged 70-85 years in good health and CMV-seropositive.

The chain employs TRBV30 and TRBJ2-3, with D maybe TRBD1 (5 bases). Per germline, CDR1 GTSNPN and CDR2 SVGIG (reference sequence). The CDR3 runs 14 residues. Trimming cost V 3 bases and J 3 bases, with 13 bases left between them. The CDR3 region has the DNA TGTGCCTGGAGGTCTCAGGGTAAGACAGATACGCAGTATTTT. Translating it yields CAWRSQGKTDTQYF.

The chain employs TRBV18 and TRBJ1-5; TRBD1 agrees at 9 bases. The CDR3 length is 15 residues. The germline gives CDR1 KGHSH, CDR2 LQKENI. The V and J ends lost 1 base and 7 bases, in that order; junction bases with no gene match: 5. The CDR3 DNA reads TGTGCCAGCTCACCACAGGACAGGGGAGGACAGCCCCAGCATTTT. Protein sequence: CASSPQDRGGQPQHF.

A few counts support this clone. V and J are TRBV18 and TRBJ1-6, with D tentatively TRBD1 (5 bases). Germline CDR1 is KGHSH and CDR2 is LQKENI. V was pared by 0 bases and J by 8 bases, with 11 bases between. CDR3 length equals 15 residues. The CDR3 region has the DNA TGTGCCAGCTCACCACCGACTGGGGCTCATTCACCCCTCCACTTT. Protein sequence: CASSPPTGAHSPLHF.

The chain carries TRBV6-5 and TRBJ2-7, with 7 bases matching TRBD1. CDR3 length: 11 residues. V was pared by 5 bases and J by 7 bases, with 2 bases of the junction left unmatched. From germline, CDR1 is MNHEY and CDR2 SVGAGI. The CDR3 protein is CASSTTGEQYF. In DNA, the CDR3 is TGTGCCAGCAGTACGACAGGGGAGCAGTACTTC.

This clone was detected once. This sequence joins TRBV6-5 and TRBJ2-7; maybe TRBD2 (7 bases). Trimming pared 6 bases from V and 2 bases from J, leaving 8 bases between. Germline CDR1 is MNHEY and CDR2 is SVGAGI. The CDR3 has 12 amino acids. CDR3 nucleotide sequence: TGTGCCAGCAGGGGGGGGCCCTACGAGCAGTACTTC. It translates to CASRGGPYEQYF.

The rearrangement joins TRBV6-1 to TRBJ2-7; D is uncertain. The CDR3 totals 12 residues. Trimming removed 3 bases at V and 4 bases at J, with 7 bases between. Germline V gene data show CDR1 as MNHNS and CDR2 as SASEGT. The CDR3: CASSDGQYEQYF. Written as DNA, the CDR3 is TGTGCCAGCAGTGATGGGCAGTACGAGCAGTACTTC.

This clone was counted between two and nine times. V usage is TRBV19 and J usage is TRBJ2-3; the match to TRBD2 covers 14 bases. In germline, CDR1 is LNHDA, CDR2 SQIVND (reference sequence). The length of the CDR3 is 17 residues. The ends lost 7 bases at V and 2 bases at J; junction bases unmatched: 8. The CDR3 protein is CASTTTGLAGDTDTQYF. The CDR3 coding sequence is TGTGCCAGTACCACAACGGGACTAGCGGGGGACACAGATACGCAGTATTTT.

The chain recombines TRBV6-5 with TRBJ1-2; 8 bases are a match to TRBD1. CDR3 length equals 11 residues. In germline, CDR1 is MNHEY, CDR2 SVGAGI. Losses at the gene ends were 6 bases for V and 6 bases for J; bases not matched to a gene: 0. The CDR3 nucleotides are TGTGCCAGCAGCAGGGGGCATGGCTACACCTTC. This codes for CASSRGHGYTF.

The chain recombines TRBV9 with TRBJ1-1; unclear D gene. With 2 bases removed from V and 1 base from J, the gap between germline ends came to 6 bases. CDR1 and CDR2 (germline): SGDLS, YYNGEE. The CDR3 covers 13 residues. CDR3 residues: CASSVNRNTEAFF. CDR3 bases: TGTGCCAGCAGCGTTAATCGGAACACTGAAGCTTTCTTT.

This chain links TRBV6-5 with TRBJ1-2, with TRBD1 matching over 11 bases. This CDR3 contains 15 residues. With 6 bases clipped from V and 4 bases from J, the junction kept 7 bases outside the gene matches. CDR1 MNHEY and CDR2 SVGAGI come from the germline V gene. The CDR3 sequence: CASSRGQGAGYGYTF. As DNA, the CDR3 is TGTGCCAGCAGCCGCGGACAGGGGGCCGGCTATGGCTACACCTTC.

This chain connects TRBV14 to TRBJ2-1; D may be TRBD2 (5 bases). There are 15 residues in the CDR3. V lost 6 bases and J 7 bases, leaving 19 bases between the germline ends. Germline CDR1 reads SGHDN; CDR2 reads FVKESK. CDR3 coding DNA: TGTGCCAGCAGTCATAGAGCACTAGACTCGAATGAGCAGTTCTTC. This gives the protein CASSHRALDSNEQFF. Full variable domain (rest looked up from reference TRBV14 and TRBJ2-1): EAGVTQFPSHSVIEKGQTVTLRCDPISGHDNLYWYRRVMGKEIKFLLHFVKESKQDESGMPNNRFLAERTGGTYSTLKVQPAELEDSGVYFCASSHRALDSNEQFFGPGTRLTVL.

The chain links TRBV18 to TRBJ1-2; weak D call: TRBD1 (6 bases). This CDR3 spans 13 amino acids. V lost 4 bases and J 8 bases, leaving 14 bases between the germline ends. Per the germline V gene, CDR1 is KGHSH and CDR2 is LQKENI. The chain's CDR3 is CASSQDRSGGYTF. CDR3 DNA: TGTGCCAGCTCACAAGACAGGTCGGGGGGCTACACCTTC.

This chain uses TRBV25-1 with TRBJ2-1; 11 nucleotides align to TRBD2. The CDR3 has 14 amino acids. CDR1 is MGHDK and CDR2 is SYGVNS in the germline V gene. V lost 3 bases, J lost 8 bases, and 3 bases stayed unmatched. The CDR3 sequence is CASSDSGGAYEQFF. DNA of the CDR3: TGTGCCAGCAGTGATAGCGGGGGGGCCTATGAGCAGTTCTTC.

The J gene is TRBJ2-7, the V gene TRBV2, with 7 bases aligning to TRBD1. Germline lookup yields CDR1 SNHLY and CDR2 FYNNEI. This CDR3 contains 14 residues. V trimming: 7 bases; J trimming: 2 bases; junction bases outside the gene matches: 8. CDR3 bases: TGTGCCAGCAATCCCCGGGACAGACCCTACGAGCAGTACTTC. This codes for CASNPRDRPYEQYF.

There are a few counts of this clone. As DNA, the CDR3 is TGTGCCAGCACTTCACAGGGGGCGGTTACTGAAGCTTTCTTT. Its protein is CASTSQGAVTEAFF. V gene TRBV2 combines with J gene TRBJ1-1, with 9 bases identical to TRBD1. The CDR3 has 14 amino acids. V was clipped by 7 bases and J by 5 bases; unmatched bases: 8. Germline V lookup: CDR1 SNHLY, CDR2 FYNNEI. The full variable domain, rest sourced from reference TRBV2 and TRBJ1-1, is EPEVTQTPSHQVTQMGQEVILRCVPISNHLYFYWYRQILGQKVEFLVSFYNNEISEKSEIFDDQFSVERPDGSNFTLKIRSTKLEDSAMYFCASTSQGAVTEAFFGQGTRLTVV.

The DNA of the CDR3 is TGTGCCAGCAGTTACTCCGGGGGACGGCAGTTCTTC. Protein: CASSYSGGRQFF. This chain links TRBV6-5 with TRBJ2-1; D possibly corresponds to TRBD2 (6 bases). CDR1 MNHEY and CDR2 SVGAGI come from the germline V gene. There are 12 residues in the CDR3. V dropped 0 bases and J dropped 12 bases, with 9 bases sitting between them.

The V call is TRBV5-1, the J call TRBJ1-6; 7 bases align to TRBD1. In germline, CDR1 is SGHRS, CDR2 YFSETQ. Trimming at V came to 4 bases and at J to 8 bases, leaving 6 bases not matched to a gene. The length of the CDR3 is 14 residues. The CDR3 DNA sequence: TGCGCCAGCAGCCAAGGACAGGAGCATTCACCCCTCCACTTT. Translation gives CASSQGQEHSPLHF.

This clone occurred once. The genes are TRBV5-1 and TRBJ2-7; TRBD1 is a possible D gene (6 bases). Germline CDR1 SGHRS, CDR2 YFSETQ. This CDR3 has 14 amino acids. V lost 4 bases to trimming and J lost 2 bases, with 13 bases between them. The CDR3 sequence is CASSAEQGPYEQYF. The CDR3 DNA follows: TGCGCCAGCAGCGCCGAACAGGGCCCCTACGAGCAGTACTTC.

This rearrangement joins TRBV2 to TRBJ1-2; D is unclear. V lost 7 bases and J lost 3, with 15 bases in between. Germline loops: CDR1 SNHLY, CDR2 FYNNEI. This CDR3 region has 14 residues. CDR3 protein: CASKSSTLHYGYTF. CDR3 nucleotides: TGTGCCAGCAAATCTAGCACACTCCACTATGGCTACACCTTC. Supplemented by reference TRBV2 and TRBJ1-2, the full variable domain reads EPEVTQTPSHQVTQMGQEVILRCVPISNHLYFYWYRQILGQKVEFLVSFYNNEISEKSEIFDDQFSVERPDGSNFTLKIRSTKLEDSAMYFCASKSSTLHYGYTFGSGTRLTVV.

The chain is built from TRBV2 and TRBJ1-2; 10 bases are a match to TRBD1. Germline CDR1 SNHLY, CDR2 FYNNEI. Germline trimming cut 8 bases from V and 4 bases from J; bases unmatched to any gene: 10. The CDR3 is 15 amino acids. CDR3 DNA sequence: TGTGCCAGCTACGAGACAGGGGGCGTTGGCTATGGCTACACCTTC. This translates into CASYETGGVGYGYTF.